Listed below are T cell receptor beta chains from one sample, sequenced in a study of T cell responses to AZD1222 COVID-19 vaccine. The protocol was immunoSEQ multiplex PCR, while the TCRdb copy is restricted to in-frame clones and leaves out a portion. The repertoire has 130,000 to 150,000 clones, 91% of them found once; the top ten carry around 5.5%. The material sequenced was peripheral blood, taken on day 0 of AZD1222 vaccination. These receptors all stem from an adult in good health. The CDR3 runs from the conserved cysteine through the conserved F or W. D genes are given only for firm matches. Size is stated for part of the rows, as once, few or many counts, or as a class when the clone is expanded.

CAISESTRELFF,TGTGCCATCAGTGAGTCGACCCGGGAACTGTTTTTT,-,-,TRBJ1-4,TRBV10-3
CASRPPSWAYEQYF,TGTGCAAGTCGTCCCCCTAGCTGGGCCTACGAGCAGTACTTC,-,-,TRBJ2-7,TRBV12-2
CASSNAGGQPQHF,TGTGCCAGTAGTAACGCAGGGGGTCAGCCCCAGCATTTT,TRBD1,-,TRBJ1-5,TRBV19
CASSPNGGYTF,TGTGCCAGCTCACCGAACGGTGGCTACACCTTC,-,-,TRBJ1-2,TRBV18
CASSFMSGGAGDTQYF,TGTGCCAGCAGCTTCATGTCAGGGGGGGCCGGGGATACGCAGTATTTT,-,few,TRBJ2-3,TRBV11-2
CASSYSWGKNNEQFF,TGTGCCAGCAGTTACTCGTGGGGCAAAAACAATGAGCAGTTCTTC,-,once,TRBJ2-1,TRBV6-2/TRBV6-3
CASSSFMAGGNTGELFF,TGTGCCAGCAGTTCTTTTATGGCAGGGGGTAACACCGGGGAGCTGTTTTTT,TRBD1,-,TRBJ2-2,TRBV7-9
CASSQELDDSYNEQFF,TGTGCCAGCAGCCAAGAATTGGATGACTCCTACAATGAGCAGTTCTTC,-,-,TRBJ2-1,TRBV4-2
CASSRTDNYEQYF,TGTGCCAGCAGCCGCACCGATAACTACGAGCAGTACTTC,-,-,TRBJ2-7,TRBV7-9
CASSPLGQGSTEAFF,TGTGCCAGCAGCCCCCTGGGGCAGGGAAGCACTGAAGCTTTCTTT,-,-,TRBJ1-1,TRBV5-6
CASSVAGDPGNTIYF,TGTGCCAGCAGCGTAGCAGGGGATCCCGGAAACACCATATATTTT,-,-,TRBJ1-3,TRBV9
CASSPATSPTDNEQFF,TGTGCCAGCTCACCAGCGACTAGCCCAACCGACAATGAGCAGTTCTTC,TRBD2,-,TRBJ2-1,TRBV18
CASSQGTGMNQPQHF,TGTGCCAGCAGCCAAGGAACAGGCATGAATCAGCCCCAGCATTTT,-,-,TRBJ1-5,TRBV3-1/TRBV3-2
CASSKIDAGTGEETQYF,TGTGCCAGCAGCAAAATTGACGCCGGGACAGGTGAAGAGACCCAGTACTTC,TRBD1,-,TRBJ2-5,TRBV4-2
CASTPGSEGYGYTF,TGTGCCAGCACCCCGGGCTCCGAGGGCTATGGCTACACCTTC,-,-,TRBJ1-2,TRBV28
CASSVVDKETQYF,TGTGCCAGCAGCGTAGTGGACAAAGAGACCCAGTACTTC,-,-,TRBJ2-5,TRBV9
CASSSWTGGRGNTIYF,TGTGCCAGCAGCTCATGGACAGGGGGTAGGGGAAACACCATATATTTT,TRBD1,-,TRBJ1-3,TRBV5-5
CASSERQSSYEQYF,TGTGCCAGCTCAGAAAGACAGAGCTCCTACGAGCAGTACTTC,-,-,TRBJ2-7,TRBV18
CATSRGNDQPQHF,TGTGCCACCAGCAGGGGAAATGATCAGCCCCAGCATTTT,-,-,TRBJ1-5,TRBV15
CASSEGLAPNTGELFF,TGTGCCAGCAGCGAAGGACTAGCGCCGAACACCGGGGAGCTGTTTTTT,TRBD2,-,TRBJ2-2,TRBV5-4
CASSRSGTPGDEQFF,TGTGCCAGCAGCCGTAGCGGGACACCCGGGGATGAGCAGTTCTTC,TRBD2,-,TRBJ2-1,TRBV7-9
CASSYSRDGNQPQHF,TGTGCCAGCAGTTACAGCAGGGACGGCAATCAGCCCCAGCATTTT,-,-,TRBJ1-5,TRBV6-6
CASSGGGTDTQYF,TGTGCCAGCAGCGGGGGGGGTACAGATACGCAGTATTTT,TRBD2,few,TRBJ2-3,TRBV9
CASSLDHFGYSYEQYF,TGTGCCAGCAGCTTAGATCATTTCGGGTATTCCTACGAGCAGTACTTC,-,-,TRBJ2-7,TRBV11-2